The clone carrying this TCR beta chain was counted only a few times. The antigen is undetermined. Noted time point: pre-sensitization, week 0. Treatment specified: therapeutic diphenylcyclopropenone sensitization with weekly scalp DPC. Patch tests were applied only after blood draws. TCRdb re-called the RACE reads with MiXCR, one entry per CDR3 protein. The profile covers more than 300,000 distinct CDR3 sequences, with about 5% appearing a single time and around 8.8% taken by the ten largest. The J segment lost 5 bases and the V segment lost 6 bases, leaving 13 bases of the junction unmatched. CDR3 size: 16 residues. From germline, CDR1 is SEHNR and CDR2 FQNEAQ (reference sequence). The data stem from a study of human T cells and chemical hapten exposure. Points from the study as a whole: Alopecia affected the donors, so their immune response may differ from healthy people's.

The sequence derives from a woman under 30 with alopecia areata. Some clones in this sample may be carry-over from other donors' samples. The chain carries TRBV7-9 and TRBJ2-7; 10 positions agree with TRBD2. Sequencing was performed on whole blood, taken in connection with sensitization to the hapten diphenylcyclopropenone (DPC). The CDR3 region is CASSSGSGGPLHEQYF. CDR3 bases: TGTGCCAGCAGTTCCGGTAGCGGGGGGCCTCTCCACGAGCAGTACTTC.